Shown below are 32 T cell receptor beta chains from a single sample sequenced in a study of cytomegalovirus exposure and HLA in healthy donors. The PCR ran on 60 Vbeta and 13 Jbeta primers. Only in-frame clones appear in the TCRdb table, and some are missing; sequencing was by immunoSEQ multiplex PCR. This sample has some 180,000 clones, with around 77% found just once. The source material was PBMCs. The source is a woman under 40 in good health and CMV-seronegative.

Concerning this clone itself: A junction end diverges from the germline sequence, so it may reflect a read error. The rearrangement joins TRBV2 to TRBJ1-1; D gene ambiguous. This CDR3 spans 11 amino acids. Germline assignment: CDR1 SNHLY and CDR2 FYNNEI. CDR3 bases: TGTGCCAGCACTGAAGGAGGTGAAGCTTTCTTT. Translated, it gives CASTEGGEAFF.

This clone was seen only once. The V call is TRBV5-1, the J call TRBJ1-1; D call uncertain. Trimming pared 4 bases from V and 2 bases from J, leaving 12 bases between. The CDR3 totals 14 residues. The germline V gene has CDR1 SGHRS and CDR2 YFSETQ. CDR3 region: CASSLGSGNTEAFF. Written as DNA, the CDR3 is TGCGCCAGCAGCCTTGGTTCAGGTAACACTGAAGCTTTCTTT. Variable domain in full (rest from reference TRBV5-1 and TRBJ1-1): KAGVTQTPRYLIKTRGQQVTLSCSPISGHRSVSWYQQTPGQGLQFLFEYFSETQRNKGNFPGRFSGRQFSNSRSEMNVSTLELGDSALYLCASSLGSGNTEAFFGQGTRLTVV.

The chain is built from TRBV29-1 and TRBJ1-5; perhaps TRBD1 as D (6 bases). V was clipped by 4 bases and J by 3 bases, with 13 bases between them. The CDR3 contains 14 residues. Germline V gene sequence: CDR1 SQVTM, CDR2 ANQGSEA. CDR3 residues: CSVGRGGVNQPQHF. The DNA for the CDR3 is TGCAGCGTTGGCCGAGGGGGAGTCAATCAGCCCCAGCATTTT.

J is TRBJ2-3 and V is TRBV4-1; 9 positions match TRBD2. V lost 4 bases, J lost 2 bases, and 4 bases stayed unmatched. Germline V gives CDR1 MGHRA, CDR2 YSYEKL. The CDR3 is 15 amino acids. This CDR3 is CASSLLAGDTDTQYF. The CDR3 DNA follows: TGCGCCAGCAGCCTTTTAGCGGGGGACACAGATACGCAGTATTTT.

The chain couples TRBV14 to TRBJ1-2, with 7 bases matching TRBD1. The V and J ends lost 0 bases and 7 bases, in that order; junction bases with no gene match: 17. Germline V gives CDR1 SGHDN, CDR2 FVKESK. This CDR3 has 18 residues. CDR3 residues: CASSQDHPGGRSLGGYTF. CDR3 DNA sequence: TGTGCCAGCAGCCAAGATCACCCAGGGGGGCGCTCCCTGGGTGGCTACACCTTC.

This CDR3 reads CAIGASGSYNEQFF. The CDR3 nucleotides are TGTGCCATCGGGGCTAGCGGCTCCTACAATGAGCAGTTCTTC. V usage is TRBV10-3 and J usage is TRBJ2-1; 7 positions agree with TRBD2. The CDR3 totals 14 residues. Germline values: CDR1 ENHRY, CDR2 SYGVKD. Trimming took 8 bases from V and 0 from J; bases not matched to a gene: 4.

To note about this clone: The same CDR3 can be traced to other DNA sequences in this sample. The V and J genes are TRBV6-5 and TRBJ1-5, with a tentative D call TRBD1 (5 bases). Germline-derived CDR1 and CDR2 are MNHEY and SVGAGI. The ends were cut back, 0 bases at V and 2 bases at J, with 5 bases in the middle. The CDR3 is made up of 14 amino acids. CDR3 region: CASSYSRGNQPQHF. The CDR3 DNA sequence: TGTGCCAGCAGTTACTCCAGGGGCAATCAGCCCCAGCATTTT.

The V gene is TRBV4-1, the J gene TRBJ1-6; TRBD1 agrees at 8 bases. The CDR3 covers 17 residues. The V and J ends lost 2 bases and 4 bases, in that order; junction bases with no gene match: 7. The germline V gene has CDR1 MGHRA and CDR2 YSYEKL. CDR3 in DNA: TGCGCCAGCAGCCAACGACAGGGGTCTAGTTATAATTCACCCCTCCACTTT. Protein product: CASSQRQGSSYNSPLHF.

A few counts support this clone. The V and J genes are TRBV18 and TRBJ2-7; D remains ambiguous. The V gene's germline CDR1 is KGHSH and CDR2 LQKENI. Trimming removed 3 bases at V and 4 bases at J, with 13 bases between. CDR3 length: 14 amino acids. CDR3 nucleotides: TGTGCCAGCTCACCCCCCTTACAGAAGTACGAGCAGTACTTC. Its protein is CASSPPLQKYEQYF. Full variable domain (missing parts from reference TRBV18 and TRBJ2-7): NAGVMQNPRHLVRRRGQEARLRCSPMKGHSHVYWYRQLPEEGLKFMVYLQKENIIDESGMPKERFSAEFPKEGPSILRIQQVVRGDSAAYFCASSPPLQKYEQYFGPGTRLTVT.

V usage is TRBV6-6 and J usage is TRBJ2-3, with D possibly matching TRBD2 (6 bases). The CDR3 consists of 14 residues. The germline gives CDR1 MNHNY, CDR2 SVGAGI (reference sequence). V lost 2 bases, J lost 2 bases, and 8 bases lay in between. The CDR3 reads CASSYRDSTDTQYF. The CDR3 DNA sequence: TGTGCCAGCAGTTACAGGGACTCCACAGATACGCAGTATTTT.

The genes are TRBV11-2 and TRBJ1-3; D unresolved. Per germline, CDR1 SGHAT and CDR2 FQNNGV. The CDR3 has 15 amino acids. V was shortened by 2 bases and J by 3 bases, with 11 bases between the two germline ends. The CDR3 region has the DNA TGTGCCAGCAGCTTAAGCGGCCTGGATGGAAACACCATATATTTT. It translates to CASSLSGLDGNTIYF.

V is TRBV2 and J is TRBJ2-7, with D tentatively TRBD2 (6 bases). Germline CDR1 is SNHLY and CDR2 is FYNNEI. Trimming left V 3 bases short and J 8 bases short, with 11 bases between. The length of the CDR3 is 12 residues. The CDR3 nucleotides read TGTGCCAGCAGTGACAGGGAGGTGAAGCAGTACTTC. This translates into CASSDREVKQYF.

The sample holds many counts of this clone. The rearrangement joins TRBV19 to TRBJ1-1; 11 bases align to TRBD1. V dropped 5 bases and J dropped 4; count of bases not matched to a gene: 6. The CDR3 is 15 residues long. Per the germline V gene, CDR1 is LNHDA and CDR2 is SQIVND (reference sequence). The CDR3 coding sequence is TGTGCCAGTAGTTTGGACAGGGGGCCGATCACTGAAGCTTTCTTT. Protein sequence: CASSLDRGPITEAFF. Looking up the rest from reference TRBV19 and TRBJ1-1 gives the full variable domain: DGGITQSPKYLFRKEGQNVTLSCEQNLNHDAMYWYRQDPGQGLRLIYYSQIVNDFQKGDIAEGYSVSREKKESFPLTVTSAQKNPTAFYLCASSLDRGPITEAFFGQGTRLTVV.

The V call is TRBV19, the J call TRBJ2-1; 8 bases align to TRBD2. This CDR3 is 15 amino acids long. The V gene end was trimmed by 7 bases and the J gene end by 2 bases; junction bases not matched to a gene: 7. The germline CDR1 and CDR2 sequences are LNHDA and SQIVND (reference sequence). The CDR3 loop reads CASTLGGLAYNEQFF. DNA for the CDR3: TGTGCCAGTACTCTAGGGGGACTAGCCTACAATGAGCAGTTCTTC.

The rearrangement uses TRBV5-6 and TRBJ2-5, with D hard to call. The ends were cut back, 1 base at V and 7 bases at J, with 5 bases in the middle. From germline, CDR1 is SGHDT and CDR2 YYEEEE. CDR3 length: 11 amino acids. CDR3 protein: CASSLTGTQYF. DNA for the CDR3: TGTGCCAGCAGCTTGACGGGGACCCAGTACTTC.

The V and J genes are TRBV19 and TRBJ1-6; D not certain. The germline CDR1 and CDR2 sequences are LNHDA and SQIVND (reference sequence). The CDR3 sequence is 16 residues long. Trimming shortened V by 3 bases and J by 7 bases, and 16 bases separated the two germline ends. Here the CDR3 DNA reads TGTGCCAGTAGTATCGGAGAGCAGTTCCGGAATTCACCCCTCCACTTT. Translated, it gives CASSIGEQFRNSPLHF.

The genes are TRBV21-1 and TRBJ2-5; TRBD2 is the table's D call, not checked against the DNA. TRBV21-1 is an annotated pseudogene. The CDR3 consists of 13 residues. DNA for the CDR3: TGTGCCAGCAGCAACCGCGCGCCGGAGACCCAGTACTTC. As protein: CASSNRAPETQYF.

The chain uses TRBV7-9 and TRBJ1-2; 7 bases fit TRBD1. V lost 0 bases and J lost 5; bases outside the gene matches: 6. From germline, CDR1 is SEHNR and CDR2 FQNEAQ (reference sequence). The CDR3 sequence is 15 residues long. CDR3 bases: TGTGCCAGCAGCTTAGCGGGACAGTTACCTTATGGCTACACCTTC. Translation: CASSLAGQLPYGYTF. The whole variable domain, filled in from reference TRBV7-9 and TRBJ1-2, reads DTGVSQNPRHKITKRGQNVTFRCDPISEHNRLYWYRQTLGQGPEFLTYFQNEAQLEKSRLLSDRFSAERPKGSFSTLEIQRTEQGDSAMYLCASSLAGQLPYGYTFGSGTRLTVV.

The chain couples TRBV6-1 to TRBJ2-5; 7 bases map to TRBD2. The J call may be faulty, since TRBJ2-7 better matches the DNA end. The CDR3 contains 14 residues. Germline loops: CDR1 MNHNS, CDR2 SASEGT. The CDR3 DNA sequence: TGTGCCAGCAGCGAAACTAGCGTGTGGAACGAGCAGTACTTC. It translates to CASSETSVWNEQYF.

The chain couples TRBV10-3 to TRBJ2-7, with D possibly being TRBD2 (7 bases). Looked up from germline, CDR1 is ENHRY and CDR2 is SYGVKD. This CDR3 has 16 amino acids. V was cut by 5 bases and J by 3 bases, with 20 bases left in between. The CDR3 DNA reads as TGTGCCATCAGTCAAATTGAGGGCGGGGGCAACTACGAGCAGTACTTC. It specifies CAISQIEGGGNYEQYF.

The chain recombines TRBV27 with TRBJ1-1; unclear D gene. The V and J ends lost 0 bases and 5 bases respectively, with 16 bases between them. Germline-derived CDR1 and CDR2 are MNHEY and SMNVEV (reference sequence). This CDR3 contains 16 residues. The CDR3 nucleotides are TGTGCCAGCAGTTTATCGATAGGCCAAGACGGGACTGAAGCTTTCTTT. Amino acid sequence: CASSLSIGQDGTEAFF.

On this clone itself: Distinct nucleotide sequences in the sample also encode this CDR3. The CDR3 DNA reads TGCGCCAGCAGTGAGTCAGGGGGCACTGAAGCTTTCTTT. Amino acids: CASSESGGTEAFF. The chain couples TRBV10-1 to TRBJ1-1, with TRBD1 as a possible D gene (6 bases). Germline CDR1 and CDR2: WNHNN and SYGVQD (reference sequence). With 0 bases removed from V and 4 bases from J, the gap between germline ends came to 6 bases. The CDR3 is 13 amino acids.

The chain joins TRBV10-3 to TRBJ1-1, with a weak D call TRBD1 (5 bases). V dropped 5 bases and J dropped 8 bases, with 9 bases sitting between them. This CDR3 has 11 amino acids. Germline CDR1 reads ENHRY; CDR2 reads SYGVKD. The CDR3 sequence is CAISIGGEAFF. The CDR3 DNA follows: TGTGCCATCAGTATCGGGGGAGAAGCTTTCTTT.

Only a few counts were recorded for this clone. The chain has TRBV27 and TRBJ2-3, with 10 positions matching TRBD2. The CDR3 has 15 amino acids. Germline V gene lookup returns CDR1 MNHEY and CDR2 SMNVEV (reference sequence). The V gene end was trimmed by 3 bases and the J gene end by 6 bases; junction bases not matched to a gene: 6. Here the CDR3 DNA reads TGTGCCAGCAGTTTGCTAGCGGGAGTTGTGGATACGCAGTATTTT. This sequence encodes CASSLLAGVVDTQYF.

The CDR3, as DNA: TGTGCCAGCAGCCAAGAAGGAGGACGCTCGGAGACCCAGTACTTC. Its translation: CASSQEGGRSETQYF. The chain carries TRBV4-2 and TRBJ2-5; D might be TRBD2 (5 bases). The V gene lost 0 bases and the J gene lost 5 bases, with 13 bases spanning the gap. This CDR3 is 15 amino acids long. In germline, CDR1 is LGHNA, CDR2 YNFKEQ.

The V gene is TRBV14, the J gene TRBJ2-7; 9 nucleotides align to TRBD2. Germline V gene data show CDR1 as SGHDN and CDR2 as FVKESK. With 7 bases clipped from V and 7 bases from J, the junction kept 11 bases outside the gene matches. This CDR3 is built from 14 residues. The CDR3 nucleotides read TGTGCCAGCACCTTGGGACTAGCTTCTGGTGAGCAGTACTTC. Translation gives CASTLGLASGEQYF. The variable domain in full, completed from reference TRBV14 and TRBJ2-7, reads EAGVTQFPSHSVIEKGQTVTLRCDPISGHDNLYWYRRVMGKEIKFLLHFVKESKQDESGMPNNRFLAERTGGTYSTLKVQPAELEDSGVYFCASTLGLASGEQYFGPGTRLTVT.

The rearrangement uses TRBV5-4 and TRBJ2-1; possible D gene TRBD2, 5 bases. Germline loops: CDR1 SGHNT, CDR2 YYREEE (reference sequence). Trimming took off 9 bases at V and 0 bases at J, with 13 bases between the two ends. The CDR3 has 14 residues. The DNA for the CDR3 is TGTGCCACCGGACTGGCTTTCTCCTACAATGAGCAGTTCTTC. Amino acids: CATGLAFSYNEQFF.

The rearrangement joins TRBV7-7 to TRBJ2-3, with a possible D match to TRBD2 (6 bases). From germline, CDR1 is SSHAT and CDR2 FNYEAQ (reference sequence). The CDR3 extends over 13 amino acids. Trimming removed 0 bases at V and 6 bases at J, with 7 bases between. The DNA for the CDR3 is TGTGCCAGCAGCTTAGCGGGAGGCGATACGCAGTATTTT. Protein: CASSLAGGDTQYF.

The J gene is TRBJ2-2, the V gene TRBV25-1, with 8 bases identical to TRBD2. J gave up 6 bases and V 7 bases, and 4 bases lay outside the gene matches. The CDR3 spans 13 residues. Looked up from germline, CDR1 is MGHDK and CDR2 is SYGVNS. CDR3 amino acids: CASTRGGAGELFF. The CDR3 DNA reads as TGTGCCAGCACTCGGGGGGGCGCCGGGGAGCTGTTTTTT.

This chain joins TRBV6-1 and TRBJ1-4; no reliable D call. Per the germline V gene, CDR1 is MNHNS and CDR2 is SASEGT. This CDR3 is built from 12 residues. With 0 bases removed from V and 8 bases from J, the gap between germline ends came to 4 bases. The CDR3 nucleotides are TGTGCCAGCAGTGAAGCGAGGGAAAAACTGTTTTTT. This sequence encodes CASSEAREKLFF.

The V call is TRBV7-9, the J call TRBJ1-2; D is undetermined. Trimming removed 3 bases from V and 7 bases from J, with 12 bases in between. There are 13 residues in the CDR3. The germline V gene encodes CDR1 SEHNR and CDR2 FQNEAQ (reference sequence). The CDR3 reads CASSFGWRIGYTF. The CDR3, as DNA: TGTGCCAGCAGCTTCGGGTGGCGTATTGGCTACACCTTC.

The rearrangement links TRBV5-1 to TRBJ2-7; TRBD2 agrees at 11 bases. This CDR3 spans 17 amino acids. Germline V CDR1 and CDR2: SGHRS, YFSETQ. The ends lost 0 bases at V and 0 bases at J; junction bases unmatched: 5. The chain's CDR3 is CASSLVSGTSGSYEQYF. In DNA, the CDR3 is TGCGCCAGCAGCTTGGTTTCCGGGACTAGCGGCTCCTACGAGCAGTACTTC.